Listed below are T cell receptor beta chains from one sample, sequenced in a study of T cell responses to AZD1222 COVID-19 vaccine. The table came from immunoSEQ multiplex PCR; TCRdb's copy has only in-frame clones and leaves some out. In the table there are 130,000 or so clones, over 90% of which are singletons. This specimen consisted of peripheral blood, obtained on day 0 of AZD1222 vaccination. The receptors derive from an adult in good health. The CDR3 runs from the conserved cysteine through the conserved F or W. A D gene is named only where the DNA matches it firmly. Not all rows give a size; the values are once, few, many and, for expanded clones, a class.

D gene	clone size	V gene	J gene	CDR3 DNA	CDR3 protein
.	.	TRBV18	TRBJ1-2	TGTGCCAGCTCAGCAGTTATTTCTCTTACGGATAACTATGGCTACACCTTC	CASSAVISLTDNYGYTF
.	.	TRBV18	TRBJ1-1	TGTGCCAGCTCCCCGGACTGGCCTGAAGCTTTCTTT	CASSPDWPEAFF
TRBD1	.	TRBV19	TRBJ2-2	TGTGCCAGTAGTACCCGAGGACAGGGATACACCGGGGAGCTGTTTTTT	CASSTRGQGYTGELFF
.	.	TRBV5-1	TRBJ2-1	TGCGCCAGCAGCTTGGCCGGGACGGTCGTGGAGCAGTTCTTC	CASSLAGTVVEQFF
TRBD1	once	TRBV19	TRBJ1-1	TGTGCCAGTAACCCCCAGAAGGGACAGGAAGCTTTCTTT	CASNPQKGQEAFF
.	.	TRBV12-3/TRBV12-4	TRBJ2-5	TGTGCCAGCAGTTTATCATTCCAAGAGACCCAGTACTTC	CASSLSFQETQYF
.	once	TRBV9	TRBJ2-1	TGTGCCAGCAGCCACACCCGACTCCGGGGTGAGCAGTTCTTC	CASSHTRLRGEQFF
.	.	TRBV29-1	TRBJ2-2	TGCAGCGCGATGGGGGAGCGGAGGAGTGTAGGGGAGCTGTTTTTT	CSAMGERRSVGELFF
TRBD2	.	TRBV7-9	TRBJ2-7	TGTGCCAGCAGCCCACGGGGGGGGAGCTCCTACGAGCAGTACTTC	CASSPRGGSSYEQYF
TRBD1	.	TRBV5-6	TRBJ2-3	TGTGCCAGCCGGGACAGGGTGCAAGATACGCAGTATTTT	CASRDRVQDTQYF
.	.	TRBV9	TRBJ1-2	TGTGCCACCGAGGGAACCCACGGCTACACCTTC	CATEGTHGYTF
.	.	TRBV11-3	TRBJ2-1	TGTGCCAGCAGCCCATTCACGGGGGGCGGCGGGAGCAATGAGCAGTTCTTC	CASSPFTGGGGSNEQFF
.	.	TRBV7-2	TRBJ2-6	TGTGCCAGCAGCTTAGACGGCTCTGGGGCCAACGTCCTGACTTTC	CASSLDGSGANVLTF
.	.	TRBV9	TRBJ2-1	TGTGCCAGCAGCGTAAAAGACAATGAGCAGTTCTTC	CASSVKDNEQFF
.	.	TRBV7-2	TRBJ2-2	TGTGCCAGCAGCTTAGTGGGGAACACCGGGGAGCTGTTTTTT	CASSLVGNTGELFF
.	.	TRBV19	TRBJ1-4	TGTGCCAGTAGGCTAACAAGGAAGCGCGAAAAACTGTTTTTT	CASRLTRKREKLFF
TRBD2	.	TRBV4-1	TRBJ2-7	TGCGCCAGCAGCCAAGAGACTAGCGGGAGTGGCGTGCAGTACTTC	CASSQETSGSGVQYF
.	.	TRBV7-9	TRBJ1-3	TGTGCCAGCAGCTTAGTAGGCGAGAGAGGAAACACCATATATTTT	CASSLVGERGNTIYF
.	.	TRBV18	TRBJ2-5	TGTGCCAGCTCACTCCAACGGGCCCAAGAGACCCAGTACTTC	CASSLQRAQETQYF
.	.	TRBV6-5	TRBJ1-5	TGTGCCAGCAGTATACGCCAGAACAATCAGCCCCAGCATTTT	CASSIRQNNQPQHF
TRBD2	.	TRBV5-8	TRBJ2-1	TGTGCCAGCAGTTGGACTAGCGGGAGTTATGAGCAGTTCTTC	CASSWTSGSYEQFF
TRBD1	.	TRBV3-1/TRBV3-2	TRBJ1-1	TGTGCCAGCAGCCACCAGGGGGGGACTGAAGCTTTCTTT	CASSHQGGTEAFF
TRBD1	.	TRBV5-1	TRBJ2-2	TGCGCCAGCAGCTTGGGACAGGGGGCCAGGGAGCTGTTTTTT	CASSLGQGARELFF
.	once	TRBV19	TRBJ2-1	TGTGCCAGTAGTACCTCCGCCGGGGGACTGACCTACAATGAGCAGTTCTTC	CASSTSAGGLTYNEQFF
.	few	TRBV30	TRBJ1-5	TGTGCCTGGAGTCTTCAGGGAGGACAGCCCCAGCATTTT	CAWSLQGGQPQHF
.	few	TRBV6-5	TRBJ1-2	TGTGCCAGCAGTTACTCCGGGGGGGCTCGGGATGGCTACACCTTC	CASSYSGGARDGYTF
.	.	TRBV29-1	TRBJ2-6	TGCAGCGGTCAGAGCTCTGGGGCCAACGTCCTGACTTTC	CSGQSSGANVLTF
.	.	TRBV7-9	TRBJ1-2	TGTGCCAGCAGCTTGGACGTATATGGCTACACCTTC	CASSLDVYGYTF
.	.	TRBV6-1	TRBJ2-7	TGTGCCAGCAGTGATCAGCGCTCTCCCCCCTACGAGCAGTACTTC	CASSDQRSPPYEQYF
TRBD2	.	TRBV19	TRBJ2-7	TGTGCCAGTAGAGTACTAGCGGGGGACTCCTACGAGCAGTACTTC	CASRVLAGDSYEQYF
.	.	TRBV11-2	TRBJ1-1	TGTGCCAGCAGCTTAGGGCCGAACACTGAAGCTTTCTTT	CASSLGPNTEAFF
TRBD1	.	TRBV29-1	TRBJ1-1	TGCAGCCTTCGGGGACAGGGAACATCTTTCTTT	CSLRGQGTSFF
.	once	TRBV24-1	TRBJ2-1	TGTGCCACCAGCGGGTCGGGACAAAGCTCCTACAATGAGCAGTTCTTC	CATSGSGQSSYNEQFF
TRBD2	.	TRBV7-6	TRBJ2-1	TGTGCCAGCAGCTTGGGCGGGGGGCCGGGCAATGAGCAGTTCTTC	CASSLGGGPGNEQFF
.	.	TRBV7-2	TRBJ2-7	TGTGCCAGCAGCTTAGTCGACAGTGGCTCCGAGCAGTACTTC	CASSLVDSGSEQYF
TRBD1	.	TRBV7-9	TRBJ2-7	TGTGCCAGCAGCCCTCGGACAGGGCCCTACGAGCAGTACTTC	CASSPRTGPYEQYF
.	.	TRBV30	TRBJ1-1	TGTGCCTGGAACCGGGACACCCACACTGAAGCTTTCTTT	CAWNRDTHTEAFF